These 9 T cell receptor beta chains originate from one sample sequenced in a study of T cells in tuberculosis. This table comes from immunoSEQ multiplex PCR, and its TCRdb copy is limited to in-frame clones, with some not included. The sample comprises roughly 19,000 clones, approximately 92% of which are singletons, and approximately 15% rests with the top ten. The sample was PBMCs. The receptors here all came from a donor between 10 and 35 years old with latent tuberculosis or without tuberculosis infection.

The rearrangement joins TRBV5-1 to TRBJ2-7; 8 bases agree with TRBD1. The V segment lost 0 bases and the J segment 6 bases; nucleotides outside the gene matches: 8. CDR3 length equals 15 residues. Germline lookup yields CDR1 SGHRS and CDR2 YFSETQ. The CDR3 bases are TGCGCCAGCAGCTTGGTGGCCGGACAGGGAGGCGAGCAGTACTTC. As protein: CASSLVAGQGGEQYF.

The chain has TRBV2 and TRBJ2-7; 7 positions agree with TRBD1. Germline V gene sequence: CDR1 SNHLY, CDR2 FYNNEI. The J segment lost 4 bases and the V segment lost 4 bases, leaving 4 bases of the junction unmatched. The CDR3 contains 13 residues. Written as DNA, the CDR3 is TGTGCCAGCAGTGTGGGACAGATTTACGAGCAGTACTTC. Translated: CASSVGQIYEQYF. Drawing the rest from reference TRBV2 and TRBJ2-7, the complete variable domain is EPEVTQTPSHQVTQMGQEVILRCVPISNHLYFYWYRQILGQKVEFLVSFYNNEISEKSEIFDDQFSVERPDGSNFTLKIRSTKLEDSAMYFCASSVGQIYEQYFGPGTRLTVT.

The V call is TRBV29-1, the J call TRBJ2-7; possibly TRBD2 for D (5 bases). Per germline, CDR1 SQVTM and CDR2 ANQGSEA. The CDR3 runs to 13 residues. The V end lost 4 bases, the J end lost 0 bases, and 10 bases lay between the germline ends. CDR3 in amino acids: CSVASGSSYEQYF. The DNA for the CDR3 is TGCAGCGTTGCGTCTGGGAGCTCCTACGAGCAGTACTTC.

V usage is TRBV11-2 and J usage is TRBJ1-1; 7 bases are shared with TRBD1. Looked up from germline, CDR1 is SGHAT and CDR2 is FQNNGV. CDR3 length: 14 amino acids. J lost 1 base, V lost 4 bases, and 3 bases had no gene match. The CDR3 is CASSSYRGNTEAFF. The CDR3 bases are TGTGCCAGCAGCTCGTACAGGGGGAACACTGAAGCTTTCTTT. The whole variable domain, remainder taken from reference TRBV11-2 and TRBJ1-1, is EAGVAQSPRYKIIEKRQSVAFWCNPISGHATLYWYQQILGQGPKLLIQFQNNGVVDDSQLPKDRFSAERLKGVDSTLKIQPAKLEDSAVYLCASSSYRGNTEAFFGQGTRLTVV.

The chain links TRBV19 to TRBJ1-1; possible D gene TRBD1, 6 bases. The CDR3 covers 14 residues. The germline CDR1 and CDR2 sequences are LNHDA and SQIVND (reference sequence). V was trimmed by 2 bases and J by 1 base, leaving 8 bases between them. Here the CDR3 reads CASSIQGPNTEAFF. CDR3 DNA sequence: TGTGCCAGTAGTATACAGGGGCCGAACACTGAAGCTTTCTTT.

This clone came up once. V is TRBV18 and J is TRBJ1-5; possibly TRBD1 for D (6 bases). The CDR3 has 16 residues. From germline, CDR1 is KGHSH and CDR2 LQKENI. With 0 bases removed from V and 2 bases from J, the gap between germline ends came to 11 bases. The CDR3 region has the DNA TGTGCCAGCTCACCACCGGGGGCTGGTGGCAATCAGCCCCAGCATTTT. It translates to CASSPPGAGGNQPQHF.

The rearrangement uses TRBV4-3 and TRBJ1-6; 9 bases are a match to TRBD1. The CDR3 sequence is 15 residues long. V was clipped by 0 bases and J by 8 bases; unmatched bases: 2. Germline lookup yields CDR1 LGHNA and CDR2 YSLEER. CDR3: CASSQDRDRDSPLHF. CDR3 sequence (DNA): TGCGCCAGCAGCCAAGATCGGGACAGGGATTCACCCCTCCACTTT.

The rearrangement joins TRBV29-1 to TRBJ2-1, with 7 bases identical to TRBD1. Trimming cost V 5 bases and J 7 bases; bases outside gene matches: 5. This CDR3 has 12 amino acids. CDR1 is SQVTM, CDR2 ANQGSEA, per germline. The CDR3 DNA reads TGCAGCGTTTCAACAGGGGTGAATGAGCAGTTCTTC. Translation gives CSVSTGVNEQFF.

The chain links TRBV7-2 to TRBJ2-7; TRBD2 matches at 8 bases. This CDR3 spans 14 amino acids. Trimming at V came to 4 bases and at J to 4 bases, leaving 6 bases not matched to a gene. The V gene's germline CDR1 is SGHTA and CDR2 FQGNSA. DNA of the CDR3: TGTGCCAGCAGCTCCCAGCGGGGGCGATACGAGCAGTACTTC. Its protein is CASSSQRGRYEQYF.